This entry lists 6 T cell receptor beta chains sequenced from one sample in a study of blood T cells in healthy people across ages. The second PCR ran roughly 7 to 12 cycles with a sample-barcoded 5' primer and J-beta primers. TCRdb passed the 5' RACE reads through MiXCR, listing each CDR3 protein once. The repertoire has about 680,000 distinct CDR3 sequences, more than 40% of them found once; the top ten carry roughly 34%. Sequences were obtained from blood. The receptor source for this set is an older woman in good health.

This clonotype has more than one count but fewer than ten. This chain joins TRBV7-9 and TRBJ1-1; D possibly corresponds to TRBD1 (5 bases). In germline, CDR1 is SEHNR, CDR2 FQNEAQ (reference sequence). The length of the CDR3 is 14 residues. V was clipped by 5 bases and J by 1 base, with 11 bases between them. Written as DNA, the CDR3 is TGTGCCAGCAGCCCAGGGTCAGGGAACACTGAAGCTTTCTTT. It codes for CASSPGSGNTEAFF.

The chain combines TRBV7-9 with TRBJ2-5; maybe TRBD2 (7 bases). The V and J ends lost 2 bases and 0 bases respectively, with 10 bases between them. Germline V CDR1 and CDR2: SEHNR, FQNEAQ (reference sequence). The CDR3 is 15 amino acids. Here the CDR3 DNA reads TGTGCCAGCAGCTTAAGGGGGGGAGACCAAGAGACCCAGTACTTC. The encoded protein is CASSLRGGDQETQYF.

The V gene is TRBV7-9, the J gene TRBJ2-7; 10 nucleotides line up with TRBD1. The germline gives CDR1 SEHNR, CDR2 FQNEAQ (reference sequence). V gave up 6 bases and J gave up 2 bases; unmatched junction bases: 7. The CDR3 is made up of 15 amino acids. CDR3 amino acids: CASSLKTGGAYEQYF. The CDR3 DNA is TGTGCCAGCAGTTTAAAGACAGGGGGCGCCTACGAGCAGTACTTC. The complete variable domain, with remaining parts taken from reference TRBV7-9 and TRBJ2-7, reads DTGVSQNPRHKITKRGQNVTFRCDPISEHNRLYWYRQTLGQGPEFLTYFQNEAQLEKSRLLSDRFSAERPKGSFSTLEIQRTEQGDSAMYLCASSLKTGGAYEQYFGPGTRLTVT.

The chain employs TRBV4-1 and TRBJ2-3; 8 bases align to TRBD2. The germline V gene has CDR1 MGHRA and CDR2 YSYEKL. This CDR3 has 15 amino acids. V was clipped by 1 base and J by 6 bases; unmatched bases: 6. CDR3 region: CASSQVTGGHDTQYF. Here the CDR3 DNA reads TGCGCCAGCAGCCAAGTGACGGGGGGGCATGATACGCAGTATTTT.

This clonotype was observed a handful of times. This chain uses TRBV29-1 with TRBJ2-5, with D tentatively TRBD2 (6 bases). The germline gives CDR1 SQVTM, CDR2 ANQGSEA. The CDR3 is 12 amino acids. V shed 6 bases and J shed 12 bases, with 20 bases lying between them. DNA for the CDR3: TGCAGCGTGGCGCCGACCGGGGGAGCCGAGTACTTC. The encoded protein is CSVAPTGGAEYF.

This clonotype was seen a single time. V is TRBV20-1 and J is TRBJ2-3; 8 bases are shared with TRBD2. Per germline, CDR1 DFQATT and CDR2 SNEGSKA (reference sequence). The CDR3 is 13 residues long. V lost 4 bases and J lost 2; bases outside the gene matches: 2. The CDR3 loop is CSANSGATDTQYF. CDR3 coding DNA: TGCAGTGCTAATAGCGGGGCCACAGATACGCAGTATTTT.